Listed below are T cell receptor beta chains from one sample, sequenced in a study of early T cells in non-severe SARS-CoV-2 infection. In TCRdb, the 5' RACE reads were re-called with MiXCR into one record per CDR3 protein. The data contain 65,000 to 85,000 distinct CDR3 sequences, around a sixth of them singletons. Source material: whole blood. The source is an adult who was a healthcare worker with PCR-confirmed SARS-CoV-2 infection or an uninfected control (not recorded which). Both conserved end residues are part of each CDR3.

V	J	CDR3
TRBV14	TRBJ1-4	CASSLSGTPNEKLFF
TRBV12-3/TRBV12-4	TRBJ2-2	CASSPFGLRTGELFF
TRBV29-1	TRBJ1-5	CSVARGVGSQPQHF
TRBV6-2/TRBV6-3	TRBJ1-4	CASSYGTVGEKLFF
TRBV4-3	TRBJ2-3	CASSRGLASSTDTQYF
TRBV7-2	TRBJ1-2	CASSSSLSGYTF
TRBV28	TRBJ2-4	CASSSHRGLAKNIQYF
TRBV5-1	TRBJ1-4	CASSLRDRAEKLFF
TRBV5-6	TRBJ2-3	CASSTRPQRWVTQYF
TRBV5-5	TRBJ2-3	CASSHSRDTYTDTQYF
TRBV2	TRBJ2-3	CASSGGPSSGGAGDTQYF
TRBV27	TRBJ2-4	CASSQGSAAKNIQYF
TRBV9	TRBJ2-1	CASSGDWRLGYNEQFF
TRBV20-1	TRBJ2-5	CSAGTSVETQYF
TRBV29-1	TRBJ2-7	CSVGGFGAEQYF
TRBV4-2	TRBJ2-7	CASSLRSGRAFEQYF
TRBV10-3	TRBJ1-5	CAISVQGNQPQHF
TRBV7-6	TRBJ2-3	CASSLSPGSTDTQYF
TRBV7-3	TRBJ2-2	CASSLMGSTGELFF
TRBV5-1	TRBJ2-6	CASSWDSSGANVLTF
TRBV7-2	TRBJ2-1	CASSARLAGDYNEQFF
TRBV12-3/TRBV12-4	TRBJ2-1	CASTRFTSGVANEQFF
TRBV7-3	TRBJ2-2	CASSRDRGTGELFF
TRBV11-3	TRBJ2-1	CASSFSTADEQFF
TRBV29-1	TRBJ2-3	CSVEVTWTGSPSTDTQYF
TRBV3-1	TRBJ2-1	CASSQDWTGGNNEQFF
TRBV7-2	TRBJ2-7	CASSPREGGTGSYEQYF
TRBV5-1	TRBJ1-5	CASSFGDSQPQHF
TRBV2	TRBJ2-7	CASTQTGNEQYF
TRBV7-8	TRBJ2-5	CASSSTGVQETQYF
TRBV7-2	TRBJ2-4	CASSLGNIQYF
TRBV4-1	TRBJ2-1	CASSQDPSGRGNEQFF
TRBV9	TRBJ1-2	CASSVGGQNYGYTF